This TCR delta chain derives from a study of gamma-delta T cells after stem cell transplantation. TCRdb re-called clones from the RT-PCR reads via CATT. Seen here are around 1,300 delta-chain clones, 5.5% to 6% observed once, and the top ten hold around 43%. The trim removed 4 bases at V and 0 bases at J, leaving 10 bases unmatched. CDR1 is GEAIGNYY and CDR2 is EKD in the germline V gene. This CDR3 is built from 16 residues. This clone showed up just a few times. TCRdb records a much larger clone's protein for this DNA, with a difference at residue 5 that likely arises from a read error; the protein given is the translation of the DNA.

The V and J genes are TRDV2 and TRDJ1; 7 bases agree with TRDD3. The TCR comes from a human donor. It is not recorded whose cells these are; they may come from a transplant donor. Sequenced material: gamma-delta T cells. CDR3 sequence: CACELVGDIDTDKLIF. CDR3 sequence (DNA): TGTGCCTGTGAACTGGTGGGGGACATCGACACCGATAAACTCATCTTT.